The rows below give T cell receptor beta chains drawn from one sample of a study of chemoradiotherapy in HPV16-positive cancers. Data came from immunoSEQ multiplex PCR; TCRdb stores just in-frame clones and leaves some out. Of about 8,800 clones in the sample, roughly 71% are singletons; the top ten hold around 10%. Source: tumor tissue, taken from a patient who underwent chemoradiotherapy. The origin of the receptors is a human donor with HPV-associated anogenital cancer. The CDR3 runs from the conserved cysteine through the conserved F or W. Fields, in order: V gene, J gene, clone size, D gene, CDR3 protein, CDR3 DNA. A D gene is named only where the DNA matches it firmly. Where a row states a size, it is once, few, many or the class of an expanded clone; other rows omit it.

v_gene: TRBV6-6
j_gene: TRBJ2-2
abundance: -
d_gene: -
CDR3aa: CASSSGDPLVF
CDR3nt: TGTGCCAGCAGTTCGGGGGACCCACTGGTTTTT

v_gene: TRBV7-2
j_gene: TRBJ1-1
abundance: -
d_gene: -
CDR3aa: CASSLSVNTEAFF
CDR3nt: TGTGCCAGCAGTCTTTCGGTAAACACTGAAGCTTTCTTT

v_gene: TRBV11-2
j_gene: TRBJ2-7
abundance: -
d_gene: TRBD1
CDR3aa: CASSRDRYEQYF
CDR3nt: TGTGCCAGCAGCCGGGACAGATACGAGCAGTACTTC

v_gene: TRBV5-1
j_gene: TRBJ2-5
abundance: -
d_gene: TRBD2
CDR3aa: CASSPGRGRVGETQYF
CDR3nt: TGCGCCAGCAGCCCGGGGCGCGGGAGGGTAGGGGAGACCCAGTACTTC

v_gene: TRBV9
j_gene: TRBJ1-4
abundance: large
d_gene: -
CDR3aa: CASSVGADSHEKLFF
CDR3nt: TGTGCCAGCAGCGTTGGTGCAGACAGCCATGAAAAACTGTTTTTT

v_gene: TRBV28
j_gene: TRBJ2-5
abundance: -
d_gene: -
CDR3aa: CASRKGLLETQYF
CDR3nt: TGTGCCAGCAGGAAGGGACTTTTGGAGACCCAGTACTTC

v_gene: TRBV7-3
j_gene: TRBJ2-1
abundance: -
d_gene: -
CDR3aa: CASSLSDNEQFF
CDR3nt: TGTGCCAGCAGCTTATCCGATAATGAGCAGTTCTTC

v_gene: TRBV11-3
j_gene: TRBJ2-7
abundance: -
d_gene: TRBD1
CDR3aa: CASSQGTGSEQYF
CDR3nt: TGTGCCAGCAGCCAGGGGACAGGGTCCGAGCAGTACTTC

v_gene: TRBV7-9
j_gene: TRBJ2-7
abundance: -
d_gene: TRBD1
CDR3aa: CASRDRVYEQYF
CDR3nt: TGTGCCAGCCGGGACAGAGTCTACGAGCAGTACTTC

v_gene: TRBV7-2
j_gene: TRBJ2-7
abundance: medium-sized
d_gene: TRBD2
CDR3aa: CASSLRVIAGSDEQYF
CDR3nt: TGTGCCAGCAGCTTGAGGGTCATAGCGGGGAGCGACGAGCAGTACTTC

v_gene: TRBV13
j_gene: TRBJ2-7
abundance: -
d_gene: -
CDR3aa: CASLKKERYF
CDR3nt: TGTGCCAGCCTAAAAAAGGAGCGGTACTTC

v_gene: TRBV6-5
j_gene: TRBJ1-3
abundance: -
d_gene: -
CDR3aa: CASSYGAAGNTIYF
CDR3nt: TGTGCCAGCAGTTACGGGGCGGCTGGAAACACCATATATTTT

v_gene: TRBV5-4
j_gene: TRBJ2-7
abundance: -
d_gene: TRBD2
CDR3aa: CASKREGPYEQYF
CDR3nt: TGTGCCAGCAAGCGGGAGGGTCCCTACGAGCAGTACTTC

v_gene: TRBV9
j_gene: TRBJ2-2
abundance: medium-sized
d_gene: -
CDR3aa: CASSRDDLGTGELFF
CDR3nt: TGTGCCAGCAGCAGGGACGACCTGGGAACCGGGGAGCTGTTTTTT

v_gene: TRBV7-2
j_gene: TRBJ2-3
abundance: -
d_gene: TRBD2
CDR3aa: CASSRGTSRTDTQYF
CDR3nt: TGTGCCAGCAGCCGTGGGACTAGCCGCACAGATACGCAGTATTTT

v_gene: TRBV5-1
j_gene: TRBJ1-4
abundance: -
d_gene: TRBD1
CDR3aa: CASSETGVATNEKLFF
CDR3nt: TGCGCCAGCAGCGAGACAGGGGTTGCAACTAATGAAAAACTGTTTTTT

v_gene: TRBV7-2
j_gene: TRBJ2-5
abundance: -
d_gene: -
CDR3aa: CASSLVLSGVETQYF
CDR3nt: TGTGCCAGCAGCTTAGTGCTATCGGGAGTGGAGACCCAGTACTTC

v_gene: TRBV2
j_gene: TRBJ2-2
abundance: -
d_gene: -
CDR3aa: CASSLRAGELFF
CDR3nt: -

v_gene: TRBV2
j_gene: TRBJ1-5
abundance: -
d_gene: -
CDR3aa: CASSEAGDPAGPQHF
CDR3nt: TGTGCCAGCAGTGAAGCGGGGGACCCAGCGGGGCCCCAGCATTTT

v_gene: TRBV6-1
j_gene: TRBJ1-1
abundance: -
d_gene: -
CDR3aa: CASSEALGANTEAFF
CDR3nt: TGTGCCAGCAGTGAAGCGCTGGGAGCGAACACTGAAGCTTTCTTT

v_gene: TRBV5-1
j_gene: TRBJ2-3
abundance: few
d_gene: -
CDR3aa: CASRKDGTSTDTQYF
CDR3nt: TGCGCCAGCAGAAAAGACGGGACTAGCACAGATACGCAGTATTTT

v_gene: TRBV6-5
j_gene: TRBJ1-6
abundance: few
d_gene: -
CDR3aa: CASSYGGTLYNSPLHF
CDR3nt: TGTGCCAGCAGTTACGGGGGGACGTTATATAATTCACCCCTCCACTTT

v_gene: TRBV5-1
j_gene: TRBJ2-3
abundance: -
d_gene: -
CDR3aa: CAQSVGGTDTQYF
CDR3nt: TGCGCCCAATCCGTGGGGGGCACAGATACGCAGTATTTT

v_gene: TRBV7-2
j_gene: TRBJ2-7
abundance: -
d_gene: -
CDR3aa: CASSLNRVYEQYF
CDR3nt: TGTGCCAGCAGCTTAAACAGGGTCTACGAGCAGTACTTC

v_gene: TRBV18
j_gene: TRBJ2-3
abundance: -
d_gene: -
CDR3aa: CASSPPQGGADTQYF
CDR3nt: TGTGCCAGCTCACCTCCCCAGGGGGGCGCAGATACGCAGTATTTT

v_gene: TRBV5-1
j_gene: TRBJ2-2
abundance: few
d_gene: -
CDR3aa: CASSLGHRDGELFF
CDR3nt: TGCGCCAGCAGCTTGGGACATCGAGACGGGGAGCTGTTTTTT

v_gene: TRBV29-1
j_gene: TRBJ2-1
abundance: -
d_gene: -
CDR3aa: CSVGTLFGSYNEQFF
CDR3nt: TGCAGCGTTGGGACCCTGTTTGGATCCTACAATGAGCAGTTCTTC

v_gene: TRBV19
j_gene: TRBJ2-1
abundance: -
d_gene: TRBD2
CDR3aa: CASSRGLAGKLGEQFF
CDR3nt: TGTGCCAGTAGTAGAGGACTAGCGGGTAAATTGGGTGAGCAGTTCTTC

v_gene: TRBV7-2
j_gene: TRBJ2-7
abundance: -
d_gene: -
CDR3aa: CASSLDPSSYEQYF
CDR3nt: TGTGCCAGCAGCTTAGACCCGAGCTCCTACGAGCAGTACTTC

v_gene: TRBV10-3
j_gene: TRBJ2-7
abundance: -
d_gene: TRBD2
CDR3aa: CAISESGGIYEQYF
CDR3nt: TGTGCCATCAGTGAGTCGGGGGGGATCTACGAGCAGTACTTC

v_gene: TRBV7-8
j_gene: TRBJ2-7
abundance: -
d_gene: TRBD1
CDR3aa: CASSFGQGPYEQYF
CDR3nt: TGTGCCAGCAGTTTTGGACAGGGGCCCTACGAGCAGTACTTC

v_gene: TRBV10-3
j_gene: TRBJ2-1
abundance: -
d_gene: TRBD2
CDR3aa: CASGDYLYNEQFF
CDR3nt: TGTGCCTCTGGGGACTATCTTTACAATGAGCAGTTCTTC

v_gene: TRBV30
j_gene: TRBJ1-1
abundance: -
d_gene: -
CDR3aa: CAWSRGTEAFF
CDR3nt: TGTGCCTGGAGTAGAGGCACTGAAGCTTTCTTT

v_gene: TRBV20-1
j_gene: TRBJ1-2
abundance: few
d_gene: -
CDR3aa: CSAPQGYGYTF
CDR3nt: TGCAGTGCACCTCAGGGCTATGGCTACACCTTC

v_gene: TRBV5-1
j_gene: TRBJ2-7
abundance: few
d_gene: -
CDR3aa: CASSGGQLGEQYF
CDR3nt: TGCGCCAGCAGCGGGGGACAACTGGGCGAGCAGTACTTC

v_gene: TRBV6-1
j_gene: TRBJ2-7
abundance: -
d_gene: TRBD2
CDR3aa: CASSEETSGSHEQYF
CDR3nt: TGTGCCAGCAGTGAAGAGACTAGCGGGAGTCACGAGCAGTACTTC

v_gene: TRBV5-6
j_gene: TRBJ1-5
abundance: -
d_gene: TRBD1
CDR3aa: CASSPGTARGPQHF
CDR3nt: TGTGCCAGCAGCCCGGGGACAGCACGGGGGCCCCAGCATTTT

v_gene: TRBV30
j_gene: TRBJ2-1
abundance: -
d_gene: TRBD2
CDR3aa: CAWSFVAGLNEQFF
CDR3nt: TGTGCCTGGAGTTTTGTAGCGGGATTGAATGAGCAGTTCTTC

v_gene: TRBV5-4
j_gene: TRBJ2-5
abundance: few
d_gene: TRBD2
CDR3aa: CASSSAGGQETQYF
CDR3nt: TGTGCCAGCAGCTCAGCGGGAGGACAGGAGACCCAGTACTTC

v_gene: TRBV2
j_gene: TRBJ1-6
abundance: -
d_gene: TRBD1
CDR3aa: CASSLQGTNSPLHF
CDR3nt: TGTGCCAGCAGCTTACAGGGGACGAATTCACCCCTCCACTTT

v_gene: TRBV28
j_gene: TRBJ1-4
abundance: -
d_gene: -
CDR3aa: CASSFSGQFEKLFF
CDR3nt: TGTGCCAGCAGTTTCTCAGGACAGTTTGAAAAACTGTTTTTT

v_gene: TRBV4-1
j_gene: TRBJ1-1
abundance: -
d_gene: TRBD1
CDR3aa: CASSPLGQGGTEAFF
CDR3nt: TGCGCCAGCAGCCCTCTGGGACAGGGGGGGACTGAAGCTTTCTTT

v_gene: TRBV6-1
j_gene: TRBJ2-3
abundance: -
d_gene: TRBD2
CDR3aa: CASSPGLAADTQYF
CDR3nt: TGTGCCAGCAGTCCGGGACTAGCGGCAGATACGCAGTATTTT

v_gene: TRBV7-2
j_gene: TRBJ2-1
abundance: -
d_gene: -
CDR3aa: CASSQAHEQFF
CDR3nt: TGTGCCAGCAGCCAGGCGCATGAGCAGTTCTTC

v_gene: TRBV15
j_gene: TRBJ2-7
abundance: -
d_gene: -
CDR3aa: CATSRDYGGEQYF
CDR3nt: TGTGCCACCAGCAGAGATTACGGCGGCGAGCAGTACTTC

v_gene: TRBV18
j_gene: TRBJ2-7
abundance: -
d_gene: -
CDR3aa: CASSPFGGRSSSYEQYF
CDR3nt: TGTGCCAGCTCACCATTCGGAGGGAGGTCGAGCTCCTACGAGCAGTACTTC

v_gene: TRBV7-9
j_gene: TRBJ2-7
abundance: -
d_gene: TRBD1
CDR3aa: CASSLDTIWGQGTYEQYF
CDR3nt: TGTGCCAGCAGCTTAGATACGATCTGGGGACAGGGTACCTACGAGCAGTACTTC

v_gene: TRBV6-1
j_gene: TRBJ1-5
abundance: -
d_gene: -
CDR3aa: CASRRVSNQPQHF
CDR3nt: TGTGCCAGCAGGAGGGTCAGCAATCAGCCCCAGCATTTT

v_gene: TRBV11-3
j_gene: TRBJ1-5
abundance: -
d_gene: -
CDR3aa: CASSSHSNQPQHF
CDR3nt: TGTGCCAGCAGCTCGCATAGCAATCAGCCCCAGCATTTT

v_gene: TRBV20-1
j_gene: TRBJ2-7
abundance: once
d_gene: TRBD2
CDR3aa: CSAASGTEQYF
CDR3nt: TGCAGTGCCGCTAGCGGGACCGAGCAGTACTTC

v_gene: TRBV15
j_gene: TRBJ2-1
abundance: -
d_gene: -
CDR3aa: CATSRSGSYNEQFF
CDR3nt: TGTGCCACCAGTAGATCAGGCAGCTACAATGAGCAGTTCTTC

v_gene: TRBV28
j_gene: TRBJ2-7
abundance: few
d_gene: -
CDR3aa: CASSLWGDTYEQYF
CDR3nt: TGTGCCAGCAGTTTATGGGGGGACACCTACGAGCAGTACTTC

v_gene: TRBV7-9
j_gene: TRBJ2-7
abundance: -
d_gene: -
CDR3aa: CASSLKGIYEQYF
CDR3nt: TGTGCCAGCAGCTTAAAGGGTATCTACGAGCAGTACTTC

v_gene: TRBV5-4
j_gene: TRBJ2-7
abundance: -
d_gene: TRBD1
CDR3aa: CASSERDSSYEQYF
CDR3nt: TGTGCCAGCAGCGAAAGGGACAGCTCCTACGAGCAGTACTTC

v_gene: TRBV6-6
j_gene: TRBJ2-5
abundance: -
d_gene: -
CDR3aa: CASSYLAERYQETQYF
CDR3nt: TGTGCCAGCAGTTACCTAGCAGAGAGGTACCAAGAGACCCAGTACTTC